The following is a T cell receptor beta chain sequence with its context. Its specificity is unknown. The record originates from a study of blood T cells in healthy people across ages. This CDR3 spans 15 amino acids. Germline CDR1 reads DFQATT; CDR2 reads SNEGSKA (reference sequence). Trimming took 5 bases from V and 3 from J, leaving 17 bases between them. Study results and limitations: TCR beta diversity per million T cells fell roughly linearly with age.

Combining a sample-barcoded 5' primer with a J-beta primer mix, a second PCR ran for about 7 to 11 cycles. TCRdb re-called the 5' RACE reads through MiXCR, storing one row per CDR3 protein. Of about 730,000 distinct CDR3 sequences detected, about 42% appear once; the ten largest clones hold approximately 22%. The source material was blood. This receptor was taken from a woman in her sixties or seventies in good health. This chain uses TRBV20-1 with TRBJ1-5; tentatively, D is TRBD1 (5 bases). CDR3 protein: CSARRGDGANQPQHF. CDR3 in DNA: TGCAGTGCTCGGCGGGGGGATGGAGCCAATCAGCCCCAGCATTTT.